The 19 T cell receptor beta chains presented below share a single source sample, sequenced in a study of beta chain features in type 1 diabetes. Reverse transcribing all isolated RNA meant expressed TCRB transcripts were sequenced. The repertoire was sequenced with immunoSEQ multiplex PCR; TCRdb's copy has only in-frame clones and lacks some. The table records about 300,000 clones, approximately 8% of them present only once. Sequencing input: central memory CD4+ T cells from blood. The receptors here all came from a woman under 30 in good health.

There are a few counts of this clone. V and J are TRBV30 and TRBJ1-4; D unclear. The germline gives CDR1 GTSNPN, CDR2 SVGIG (reference sequence). The V end was cut by 0 bases, the J end by 7 bases, with 6 bases between. The CDR3 runs 12 residues. CDR3 in amino acids: CAWSVWGEKLFF. For the CDR3, the DNA is TGTGCCTGGAGTGTATGGGGTGAAAAACTGTTTTTT.

As regards this clone: This CDR3 is also generated by other DNA sequences in the sample. The chain carries TRBV5-4 and TRBJ2-5, with D possibly being TRBD1 or TRBD2 (5 bases each). The CDR3 is 17 residues long. Germline V CDR1 and CDR2: SGHNT, YYREEE (reference sequence). The germline V and J ends were trimmed by 0 bases and 5 bases, with 20 bases remaining between them. CDR3 sequence: CASSLGTERGARETQYF. Written as DNA, the CDR3 is TGTGCCAGCAGCTTGGGGACTGAACGGGGCGCCAGGGAGACCCAGTACTTC.

There are a few counts of this clone. The chain combines TRBV7-2 with TRBJ1-5, with D hard to call. CDR3 length: 14 amino acids. Between the trimmed V and J ends, which lost 6 bases and 0 bases, there was a span of 9 bases. Germline CDR1 is SGHTA and CDR2 is FQGNSA. The CDR3 protein is CASSSQYSNQPQHF. The CDR3 nucleotides are TGTGCCAGCAGTTCCCAATATAGCAATCAGCCCCAGCATTTT.

This chain joins TRBV19 and TRBJ1-1, with a weak D call TRBD1 (6 bases). Germline V gives CDR1 LNHDA, CDR2 SQIVND (reference sequence). This CDR3 contains 14 residues. The V and J ends lost 6 bases and 8 bases respectively, with 19 bases between them. CDR3 protein: CASREGGQLKEAFF. CDR3 nucleotide sequence: TGTGCCAGTAGAGAGGGTGGACAGCTAAAAGAAGCTTTCTTT. The full variable domain, in which reference TRBV19 and TRBJ1-1 provide the parts outside the CDR3, is DGGITQSPKYLFRKEGQNVTLSCEQNLNHDAMYWYRQDPGQGLRLIYYSQIVNDFQKGDIAEGYSVSREKKESFPLTVTSAQKNPTAFYLCASREGGQLKEAFFGQGTRLTVV.

The chain is built from TRBV7-9 and TRBJ1-2; 8 bases fit TRBD1. After removal of 4 bases from V and 10 bases from J, the junction contained 2 bases not matched to a gene. This CDR3 region has 11 residues. Germline lookup yields CDR1 SEHNR and CDR2 FQNEAQ (reference sequence). This chain's CDR3 is CASSWGQAYTF. In DNA, the CDR3 is TGTGCCAGCAGCTGGGGACAGGCCTACACCTTC.

This chain joins TRBV5-1 and TRBJ2-3; the match to TRBD2 covers 9 bases. The CDR3 length is 15 residues. Germline loops: CDR1 SGHRS, CDR2 YFSETQ. After removal of 4 bases from V and 4 bases from J, the junction contained 7 bases not matched to a gene. DNA of the CDR3: TGCGCCAGCAGCGCGGGTGCTAGCGGGGCAGATACGCAGTATTTT. Translating gives CASSAGASGADTQYF.

The V gene is TRBV9, the J gene TRBJ2-7, with 10 bases that match TRBD2. There are 14 residues in the CDR3. The J segment lost 6 bases and the V segment lost 0 bases, leaving 3 bases of the junction unmatched. Per the germline V gene, CDR1 is SGDLS and CDR2 is YYNGEE. The CDR3 is CASSVVGTSAEQYF. The CDR3 DNA follows: TGTGCCAGCAGCGTAGTCGGGACTAGCGCCGAGCAGTACTTC.

This clone was counted a few times. The chain uses TRBV29-1 and TRBJ1-3, with 8 bases identical to TRBD1. J was trimmed by 0 bases and V by 6 bases; bases with no gene match: 7. Germline CDR1 SQVTM, CDR2 ANQGSEA. This CDR3 comprises 15 residues. For the CDR3, the DNA is TGCAGCGTAGCGCCGGACAGGGACTCTGGAAACACCATATATTTT. Residues: CSVAPDRDSGNTIYF.

The chain has TRBV5-1 and TRBJ2-7; 9 nucleotides match TRBD2. The CDR3 runs 14 residues. Looked up from germline, CDR1 is SGHRS and CDR2 is YFSETQ. V lost 4 bases to trimming and J lost 5 bases; unmatched junction nucleotides: 7. As DNA, the CDR3 is TGCGCCAGCAGCCGAGTAGCGGGAGCCCACGAGCAGTACTTC. Amino acid sequence: CASSRVAGAHEQYF.

The chain joins TRBV25-1 to TRBJ1-2, with TRBD1 as a possible D gene (6 bases). V lost 1 base and J 4 bases, leaving 13 bases between the germline ends. Germline V gives CDR1 MGHDK, CDR2 SYGVNS. This CDR3 has 15 residues. The CDR3 reads CASSESRTVFYGYTF. CDR3 bases: TGTGCCAGCAGTGAATCAAGGACAGTCTTCTATGGCTACACCTTC.

This clone was detected only a few times. The chain uses TRBV4-3 and TRBJ2-3; 9 nucleotides line up with TRBD2. V gave up 1 base and J gave up 2 bases; unmatched junction bases: 7. This CDR3 region has 17 residues. From germline, CDR1 is LGHNA and CDR2 YSLEER. Here the CDR3 reads CASSQALSGSLTDTQYF. DNA of the CDR3: TGCGCCAGCAGCCAAGCCCTTAGCGGGAGCCTCACAGATACGCAGTATTTT.

This clone showed up just a few times. The chain has TRBV5-1 and TRBJ2-7, with 8 bases matching TRBD1. V dropped 2 bases and J dropped 0; count of bases not matched to a gene: 13. CDR1 and CDR2 (germline): SGHRS, YFSETQ. CDR3 size: 18 residues. In nucleotides, the CDR3 is TGCGCCAGCAGCTTACCACGGCAGGGGGCTGGAGGCTCCTACGAGCAGTACTTC. It is translated as CASSLPRQGAGGSYEQYF. The full variable domain, its missing parts supplied by reference TRBV5-1 and TRBJ2-7, is KAGVTQTPRYLIKTRGQQVTLSCSPISGHRSVSWYQQTPGQGLQFLFEYFSETQRNKGNFPGRFSGRQFSNSRSEMNVSTLELGDSALYLCASSLPRQGAGGSYEQYFGPGTRLTVT.

This clone was counted between two and nine times. The V and J genes are TRBV7-3 and TRBJ2-5; D may match TRBD1 or TRBD2 (6 bases each). The CDR3 runs to 14 residues. Germline V gene lookup returns CDR1 SGHTA and CDR2 FQGTGA. Between the trimmed V and J ends, which lost 1 base and 7 bases, there was a span of 13 bases. CDR3 loop: CASSLRGASGTQYF. The CDR3 DNA is TGTGCCAGCAGCTTAAGGGGGGCTAGTGGGACCCAGTACTTC. Together with reference TRBV7-3 and TRBJ2-5, the CDR3 gives the full variable domain: GAGVSQTPSNKVTEKGKYVELRCDPISGHTALYWYRQSLGQGPEFLIYFQGTGAADDSGLPNDRFFAVRPEGSVSTLKIQRTERGDSAVYLCASSLRGASGTQYFGPGTRLLVL.

Turning to this clone: Other DNA sequences in this sample translate to the same CDR3. The rearrangement links TRBV29-1 to TRBJ1-5, with no clear D. This CDR3 has 12 residues. Germline-derived CDR1 and CDR2 are SQVTM and ANQGSEA. Trimming pared 6 bases from V and 4 bases from J, leaving 10 bases between. The CDR3 is CSVREPNQPQHF. CDR3 nucleotide sequence: TGCAGCGTACGAGAACCAAATCAGCCCCAGCATTTT.

The gene calls are TRBV7-2 and TRBJ1-1, with D unresolved. Germline V lookup: CDR1 SGHTA, CDR2 FQGNSA. Trimming pared 4 bases from V and 2 bases from J, leaving 8 bases between. CDR3 length equals 13 residues. The CDR3 protein is CASSSHTNTEAFF. The CDR3 DNA sequence: TGTGCCAGCAGCTCTCACACAAACACTGAAGCTTTCTTT.

The table lists this clone with many counts. V and J are TRBV7-2 and TRBJ2-7; D is unresolved. Germline V gene data show CDR1 as SGHTA and CDR2 as FQGNSA. The CDR3 covers 14 residues. V lost 3 bases and J lost 6, with 15 bases in between. CDR3 DNA sequence: TGTGCCAGCAGCTTGGCTTGGGCCCTAGGCGAGCAGTACGTC. It yields the protein CASSLAWALGEQYV.

The V gene is TRBV9, the J gene TRBJ2-7, with 7 bases aligning to TRBD2. V shed 0 bases, J shed 2 bases, and the junction held 5 bases outside the gene matches. This CDR3 spans 15 amino acids. Germline CDR1 is SGDLS and CDR2 is YYNGEE. CDR3 region: CASSVGPAGPYEQYF. The CDR3 DNA reads as TGTGCCAGCAGCGTAGGTCCAGCGGGGCCCTACGAGCAGTACTTC. Full variable domain (outside the CDR3, taken from reference TRBV9 and TRBJ2-7): DSGVTQTPKHLITATGQRVTLRCSPRSGDLSVYWYQQSLDQGLQFLIQYYNGEERAKGNILERFSAQQFPDLHSELNLSSLELGDSALYFCASSVGPAGPYEQYFGPGTRLTVT.

The chain uses TRBV27 and TRBJ1-2; a possible D gene is TRBD1 (5 bases). The CDR3 loop spans 14 amino acids. Deletions cut 6 bases from V and 4 bases from J, with 15 bases between. Germline loops: CDR1 MNHEY, CDR2 SMNVEV (reference sequence). CDR3 protein: CASRGAATFYGYTF. CDR3 DNA: TGTGCCAGCAGAGGGGCAGCTACTTTCTATGGCTACACCTTC.

The chain joins TRBV6-5 to TRBJ2-7; no clear D. With 8 bases removed from V and 4 bases from J, the gap between germline ends came to 12 bases. Germline V CDR1 and CDR2: MNHEY, SVGAGI. This CDR3 has 12 amino acids. CDR3 nucleotide sequence: TGTGCCAGCGGATCCTCGAGGTACGAGCAGTACGTC. Its translation is CASGSSRYEQYV.